This T cell receptor (beta chain) was identified during a study of cytomegalovirus exposure and HLA in healthy donors. This clone was counted only a few times. A multiplex PCR was run with 60 Vbeta primers and 13 Jbeta primers. The method was immunoSEQ multiplex PCR; TCRdb's version includes in-frame clones alone and lacks a portion of them. The table has fewer than 200,000 clones, approximately 82% seen once. Germline V lookup: CDR1 MNHNY, CDR2 SVGAGI (reference sequence). V was clipped by 7 bases and J by 3 bases, with 12 bases between them. This CDR3 is 14 amino acids long. The receptor's source is a woman between 18 and 30 years old in good health and CMV-seronegative. The chain joins TRBV6-6 to TRBJ2-2; no reliable D call. The source material was PBMCs. CDR3 in DNA: TGTGCCAGCATGGTGGGCCGCGACACCGGGGAGCTGTTTTTT. Translation: CASMVGRDTGELFF.